This T cell receptor beta chain is drawn from a study of T cell responses to AZD1222 COVID-19 vaccine. Study-level points and caveats: Just a handful of AZD1222 recipients were seropositive at baseline.

TCRdb's table, derived via immunoSEQ multiplex PCR, lists solely in-frame clones and lacks some. The sample consists of roughly 56,000 clones, 81% of them appearing once. V dropped 6 bases and J dropped 5 bases, with 17 bases sitting between them. Germline V lookup: CDR1 SGHNT, CDR2 YYREEE (reference sequence). This CDR3 has 14 residues. As concerns this clone: Its antigen is not known.

The chain links TRBV5-4 to TRBJ1-2; possible D gene TRBD1, 5 bases. This material consisted of peripheral blood, taken 28 days after the second AZD1222 dose. This receptor was taken from an adult who received the AZD1222 COVID-19 vaccine. In DNA form, the CDR3 reads TGTGCCAGCACAGGCCGGGGACGGGGATATGGCTACACCTTC. It specifies CASTGRGRGYGYTF.